This T cell receptor beta chain came from a study of blood T cell repertoires in COVID-19. Study-level background: The samples span acute and convalescent COVID-19 from the United States, Italy and Spain. T cells, B-cell-depleted T cells, or PBMCs supplied cDNA or gDNA.

CDR1 and CDR2 from the germline V gene are SGHVS and FQNEAQ. Trimming cost V 6 bases and J 0 bases; bases outside gene matches: 4. The CDR3 runs to 15 residues. As processed by the authors: How many nucleated cells were present was estimated from reference gene primer amplification. TCRdb keeps only in-frame clones here, not all; method: immunoSEQ multiplex PCR. V and J calls and clone size are those listed in that table; D and trimming were worked out from the DNA. The sample lists approximately 74,000 clones, approximately 84% seen once, with about a third in the top ten. The source material was peripheral blood. The TCR originated in a man aged 70 or older with acute or convalescent COVID-19. The chain carries TRBV7-8 and TRBJ2-2; 7 nucleotides match TRBD1. In nucleotides, the CDR3 is TGTGCCAGCAGACCCGGGACAGCGAACACCGGGGAGCTGTTTTTT. Its translation is CASRPGTANTGELFF.